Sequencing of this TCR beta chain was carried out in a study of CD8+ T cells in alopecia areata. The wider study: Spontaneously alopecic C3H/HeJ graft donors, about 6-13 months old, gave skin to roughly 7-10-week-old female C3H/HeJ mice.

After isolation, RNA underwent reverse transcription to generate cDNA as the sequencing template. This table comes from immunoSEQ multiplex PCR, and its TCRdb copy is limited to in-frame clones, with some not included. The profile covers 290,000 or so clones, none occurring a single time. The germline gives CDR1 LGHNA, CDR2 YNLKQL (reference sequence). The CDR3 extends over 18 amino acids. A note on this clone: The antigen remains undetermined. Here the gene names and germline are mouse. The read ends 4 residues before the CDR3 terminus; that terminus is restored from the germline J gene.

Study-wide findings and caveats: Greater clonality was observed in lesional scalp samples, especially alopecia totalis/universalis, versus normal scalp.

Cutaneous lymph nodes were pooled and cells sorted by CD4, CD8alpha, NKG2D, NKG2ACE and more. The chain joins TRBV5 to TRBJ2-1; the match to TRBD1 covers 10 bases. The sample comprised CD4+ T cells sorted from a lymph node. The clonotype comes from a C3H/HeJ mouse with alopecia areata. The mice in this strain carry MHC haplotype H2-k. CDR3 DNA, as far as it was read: TGTGCCAGCAGCCAAGATGGGTGGGACAGGGGAACTGGGGCT. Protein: CASSQDGWDRGTGA. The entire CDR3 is CASSQDGWDRGTGAEQFF.